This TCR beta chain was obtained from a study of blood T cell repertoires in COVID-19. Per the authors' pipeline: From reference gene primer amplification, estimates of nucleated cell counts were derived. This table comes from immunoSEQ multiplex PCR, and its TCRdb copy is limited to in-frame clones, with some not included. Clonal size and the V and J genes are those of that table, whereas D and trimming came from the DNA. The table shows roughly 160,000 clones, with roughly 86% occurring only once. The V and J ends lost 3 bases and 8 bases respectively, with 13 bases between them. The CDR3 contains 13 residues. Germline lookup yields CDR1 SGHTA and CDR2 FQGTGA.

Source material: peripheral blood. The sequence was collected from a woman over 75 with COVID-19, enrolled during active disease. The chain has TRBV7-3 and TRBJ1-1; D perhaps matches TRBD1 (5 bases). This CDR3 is CASSLNAGEEAFF. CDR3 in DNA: TGTGCCAGCAGCTTGAATGCGGGGGAAGAAGCTTTCTTT.